Sequencing of this TCR beta chain was carried out in a study of breast tumors, draining lymph nodes, adjacent tissues. Regarding the study as a whole: Tumor repertoires ranked between lymph nodes and nontumor tissue in diversity, with V and J gene preferences. Data fit most tumor T cells coming from lymph node, expanding in tumor.

The CDR3 runs 16 residues. Germline-derived CDR1 and CDR2 are LNHDA and SQIVND (reference sequence). V lost 5 bases and J lost 2, with 16 bases in between. One entry per CDR3 protein, called by TCRdb with MiXCR from the multiplex PCR reads. The sample includes more than 20,000 distinct CDR3 sequences, about half seen only once; the top ten take 7.8%. To note about this clonotype: The antigen is unknown.

The sample comprised breast tumor tissue. This TCR was recovered from a female donor with breast cancer. Some clones in this sample may be carry-over from other donors' samples. The V gene is TRBV19, the J gene TRBJ1-5, with D perhaps TRBD1 (5 bases). The CDR3 here is CASSHGVLGGNQPQHF. Here the CDR3 DNA reads TGTGCCAGTAGTCACGGAGTTTTAGGGGGCAATCAGCCCCAGCATTTT.